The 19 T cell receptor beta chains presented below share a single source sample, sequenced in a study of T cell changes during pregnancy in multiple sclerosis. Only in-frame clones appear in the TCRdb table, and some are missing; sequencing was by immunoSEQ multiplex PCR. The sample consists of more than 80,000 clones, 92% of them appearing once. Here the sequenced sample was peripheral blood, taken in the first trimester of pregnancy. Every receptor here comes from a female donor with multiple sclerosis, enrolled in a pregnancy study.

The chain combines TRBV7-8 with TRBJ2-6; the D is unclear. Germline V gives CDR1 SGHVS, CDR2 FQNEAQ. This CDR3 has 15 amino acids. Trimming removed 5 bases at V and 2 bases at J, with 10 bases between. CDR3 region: CASSQETTGANVLTF. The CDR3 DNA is TGTGCCAGCAGCCAAGAGACAACTGGGGCCAACGTCCTGACTTTC.

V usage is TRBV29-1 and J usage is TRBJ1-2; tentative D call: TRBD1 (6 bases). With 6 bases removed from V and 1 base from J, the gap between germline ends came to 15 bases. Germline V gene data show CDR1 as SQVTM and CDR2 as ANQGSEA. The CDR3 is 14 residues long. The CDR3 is CSVTLGAVNYGYTF. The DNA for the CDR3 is TGCAGCGTCACCTTGGGGGCCGTTAACTATGGCTACACCTTC. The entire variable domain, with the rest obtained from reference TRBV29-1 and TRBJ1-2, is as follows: SAVISQKPSRDICQRGTSLTIQCQVDSQVTMMFWYRQQPGQSLTLIATANQGSEATYESGFVIDKFPISRPNLTFSTLTVSNMSPEDSSIYLCSVTLGAVNYGYTFGSGTRLTVV.

The CDR3 reads CASSPRLAGDEQFF. Here the CDR3 DNA reads TGTGCCAGCAGCCCAAGACTAGCGGGGGATGAGCAGTTCTTC. The chain carries TRBV9 and TRBJ2-1; TRBD2 matches 12 bases. Trimming cost V 4 bases and J 8 bases; bases outside gene matches: 4. Germline loops: CDR1 SGDLS, CDR2 YYNGEE. The CDR3 covers 14 residues.

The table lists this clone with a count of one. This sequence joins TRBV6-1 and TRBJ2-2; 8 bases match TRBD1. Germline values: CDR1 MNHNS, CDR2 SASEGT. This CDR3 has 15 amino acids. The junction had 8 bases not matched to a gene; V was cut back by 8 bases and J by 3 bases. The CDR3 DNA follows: TGTGCCAGCGGGGAGACAGGGGAACACACCGGGGAGCTGTTTTTT. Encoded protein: CASGETGEHTGELFF.

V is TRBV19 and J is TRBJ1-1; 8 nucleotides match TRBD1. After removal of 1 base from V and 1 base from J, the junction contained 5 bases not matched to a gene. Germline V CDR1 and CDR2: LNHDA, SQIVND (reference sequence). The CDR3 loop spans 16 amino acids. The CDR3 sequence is CASSIASGTGNTEAFF. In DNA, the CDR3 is TGTGCCAGTAGTATAGCCTCCGGGACAGGGAACACTGAAGCTTTCTTT.

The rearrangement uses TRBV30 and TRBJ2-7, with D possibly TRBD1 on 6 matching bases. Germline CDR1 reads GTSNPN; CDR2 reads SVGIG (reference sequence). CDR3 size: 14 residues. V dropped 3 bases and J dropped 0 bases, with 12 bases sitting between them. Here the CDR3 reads CAWSAMDSSYEQYF. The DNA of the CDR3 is TGTGCCTGGAGCGCCATGGACAGCTCCTACGAGCAGTACTTC. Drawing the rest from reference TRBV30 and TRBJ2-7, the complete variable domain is SQTIHQWPATLVQPVGSPLSLECTVEGTSNPNLYWYRQAAGRGLQLLFYSVGIGQISSEVPQNLSASRPQDRQFILSSKKLLLSDSGFYLCAWSAMDSSYEQYFGPGTRLTVT.

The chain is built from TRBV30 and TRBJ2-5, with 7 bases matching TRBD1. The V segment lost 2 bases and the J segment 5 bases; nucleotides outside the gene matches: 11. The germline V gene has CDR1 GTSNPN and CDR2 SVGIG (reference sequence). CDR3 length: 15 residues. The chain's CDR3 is CAWSQGQTLRETQYF. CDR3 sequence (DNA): TGTGCCTGGAGTCAGGGACAGACCCTGAGGGAGACCCAGTACTTC. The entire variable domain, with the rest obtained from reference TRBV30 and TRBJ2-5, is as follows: SQTIHQWPATLVQPVGSPLSLECTVEGTSNPNLYWYRQAAGRGLQLLFYSVGIGQISSEVPQNLSASRPQDRQFILSSKKLLLSDSGFYLCAWSQGQTLRETQYFGPGTRLLVL.

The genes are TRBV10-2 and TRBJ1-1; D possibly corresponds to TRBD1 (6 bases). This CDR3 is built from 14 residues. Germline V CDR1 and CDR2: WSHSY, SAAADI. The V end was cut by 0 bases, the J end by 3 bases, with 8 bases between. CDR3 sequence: CASSESQGDTEAFF. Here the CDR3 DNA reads TGCGCCAGCAGTGAGTCACAGGGAGACACTGAAGCTTTCTTT.

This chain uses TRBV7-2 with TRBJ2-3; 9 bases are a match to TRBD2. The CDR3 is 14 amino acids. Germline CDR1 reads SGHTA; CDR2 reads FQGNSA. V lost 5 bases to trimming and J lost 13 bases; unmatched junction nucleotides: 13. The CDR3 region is CASSLRASGEYEYF. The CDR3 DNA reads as TGTGCCAGCAGCCTCCGGGCTAGCGGGGAGTATGAGTATTTT.

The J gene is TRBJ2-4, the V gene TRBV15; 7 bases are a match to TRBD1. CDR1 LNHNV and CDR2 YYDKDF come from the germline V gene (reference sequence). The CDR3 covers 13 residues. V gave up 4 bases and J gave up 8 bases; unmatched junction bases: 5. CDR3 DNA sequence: TGTGCCACCAGCATGGACAGGTTGGACATTCAGTACTTC. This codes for CATSMDRLDIQYF.

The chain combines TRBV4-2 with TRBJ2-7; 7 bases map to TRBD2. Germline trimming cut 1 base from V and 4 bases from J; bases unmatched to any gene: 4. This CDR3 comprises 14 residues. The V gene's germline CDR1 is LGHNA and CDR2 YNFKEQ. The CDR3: CASSQGAGAYEQYF. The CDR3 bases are TGTGCCAGCAGCCAAGGGGCGGGAGCGTACGAGCAGTACTTC.

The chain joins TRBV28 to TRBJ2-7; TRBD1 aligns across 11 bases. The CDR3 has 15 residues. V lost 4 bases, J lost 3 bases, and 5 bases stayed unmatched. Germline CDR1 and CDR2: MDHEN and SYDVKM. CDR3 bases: TGTGCCAGCAGTTCCGGGACAGGGGGTCTCTACGAGCAGTACTTC. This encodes CASSSGTGGLYEQYF.

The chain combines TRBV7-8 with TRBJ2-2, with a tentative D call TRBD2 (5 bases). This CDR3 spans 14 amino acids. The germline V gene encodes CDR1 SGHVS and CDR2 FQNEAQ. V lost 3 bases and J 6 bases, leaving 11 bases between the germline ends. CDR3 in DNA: TGTGCCAGCAGCTTGAGCGGTAATCCCGGGGAGCTGTTTTTT. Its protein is CASSLSGNPGELFF. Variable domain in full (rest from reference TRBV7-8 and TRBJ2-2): GAGVSQSPRYKVAKRGQDVALRCDPISGHVSLFWYQQALGQGPEFLTYFQNEAQLDKSGLPSDRFFAERPEGSVSTLKIQRTQQEDSAVYLCASSLSGNPGELFFGEGSRLTVL.

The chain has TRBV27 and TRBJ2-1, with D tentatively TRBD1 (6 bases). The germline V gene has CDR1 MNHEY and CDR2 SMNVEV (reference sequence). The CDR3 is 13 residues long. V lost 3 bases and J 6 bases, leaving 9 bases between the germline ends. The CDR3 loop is CASSLQGPNEQFF. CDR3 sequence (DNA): TGTGCCAGCAGTTTGCAGGGGCCCAATGAGCAGTTCTTC.

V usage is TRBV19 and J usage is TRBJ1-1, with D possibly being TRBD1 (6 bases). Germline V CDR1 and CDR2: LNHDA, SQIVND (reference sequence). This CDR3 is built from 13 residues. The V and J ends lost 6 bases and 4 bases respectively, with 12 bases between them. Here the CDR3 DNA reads TGTGCCAGTAGACTTACAGGGACCACTGAAGCTTTCTTT. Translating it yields CASRLTGTTEAFF.

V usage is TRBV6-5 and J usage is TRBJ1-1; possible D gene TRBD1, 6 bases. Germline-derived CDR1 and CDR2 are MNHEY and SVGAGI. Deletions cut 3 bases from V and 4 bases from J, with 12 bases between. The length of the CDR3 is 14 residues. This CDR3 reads CASSYTGFSTEAFF. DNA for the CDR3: TGTGCCAGCAGTTATACAGGGTTTTCCACTGAAGCTTTCTTT.

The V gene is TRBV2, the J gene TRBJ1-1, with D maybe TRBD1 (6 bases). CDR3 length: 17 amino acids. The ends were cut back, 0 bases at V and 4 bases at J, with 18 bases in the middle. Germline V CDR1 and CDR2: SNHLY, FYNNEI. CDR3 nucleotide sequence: TGTGCCAGCAGTGAAGCGTGGACAGCCATCCGTCCCACTGAAGCTTTCTTT. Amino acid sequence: CASSEAWTAIRPTEAFF.

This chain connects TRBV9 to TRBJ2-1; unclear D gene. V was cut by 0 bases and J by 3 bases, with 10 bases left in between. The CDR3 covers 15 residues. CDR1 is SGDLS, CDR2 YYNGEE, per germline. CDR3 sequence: CASSVVRAGYNEQFF. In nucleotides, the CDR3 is TGTGCCAGCAGCGTAGTACGAGCTGGCTACAATGAGCAGTTCTTC. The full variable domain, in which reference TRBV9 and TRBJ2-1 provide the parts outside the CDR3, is DSGVTQTPKHLITATGQRVTLRCSPRSGDLSVYWYQQSLDQGLQFLIQYYNGEERAKGNILERFSAQQFPDLHSELNLSSLELGDSALYFCASSVVRAGYNEQFFGPGTRLTVL.

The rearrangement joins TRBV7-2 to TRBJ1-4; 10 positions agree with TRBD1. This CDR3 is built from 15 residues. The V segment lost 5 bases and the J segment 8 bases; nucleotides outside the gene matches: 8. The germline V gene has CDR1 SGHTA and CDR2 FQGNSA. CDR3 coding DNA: TGTGCCAGCAGCGGGACAGGGGTGGATGAGGAAAAACTGTTTTTT. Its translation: CASSGTGVDEEKLFF.